This entry concerns a single T cell receptor beta chain. Antigen: not known. The primer mix had 52 TRBV and 13 TRBJ primers. This table comes from immunoSEQ multiplex PCR, and its TCRdb copy is limited to in-frame clones, with some not included. The table has about 35,000 clones, 89% seen once; the top ten hold about 2.5%. Germline V gene lookup returns CDR1 SGHRS and CDR2 YFSETQ. Trimming pared 0 bases from V and 2 bases from J, leaving 11 bases between. The CDR3 has 15 residues. Every patient with CD3G deficiency had evidence of autoimmunity. Patients aged 2 to 39 years had fewer naive and more memory CD4+ and CD8+ T cells. Regulatory (CD25-high CD127-low) and conventional (CD25-low CD127-high) CD4+ T cells were sorted separately. This record belongs to a study of regulatory T cells. General study results and limits: In patients, unique TRB V-J pairs were restricted and V/J usage skewed, especially in Tregs. In CD3G-deficient patients, conventional CD4+ T cells were enriched for hydrophobic CDR3 residues at positions 6 and 7.

This chain joins TRBV5-1 and TRBJ2-5; possibly TRBD2 for D (7 bases). Sequenced: conventional CD4+ T cells sorted from blood. The TCR originated in a person aged 18 to 29 with CD3G deficiency. The CDR3 here is CASSLGGGRQETQYF. The CDR3 DNA reads as TGCGCCAGCAGCTTGGGCGGGGGCAGGCAAGAGACCCAGTACTTC.